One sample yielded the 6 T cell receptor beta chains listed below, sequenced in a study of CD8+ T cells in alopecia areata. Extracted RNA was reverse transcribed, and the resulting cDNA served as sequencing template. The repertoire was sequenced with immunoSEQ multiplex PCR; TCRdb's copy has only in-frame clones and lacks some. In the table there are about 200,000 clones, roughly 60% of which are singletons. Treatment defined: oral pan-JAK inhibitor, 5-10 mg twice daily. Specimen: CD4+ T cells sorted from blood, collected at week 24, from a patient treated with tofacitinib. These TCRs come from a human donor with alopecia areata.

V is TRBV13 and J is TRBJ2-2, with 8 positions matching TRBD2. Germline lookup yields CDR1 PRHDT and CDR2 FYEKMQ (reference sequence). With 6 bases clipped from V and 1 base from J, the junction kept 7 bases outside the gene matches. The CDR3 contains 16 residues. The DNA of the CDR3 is TGTGCCAGCAGTGCTAGCGGGTTTTTGAACACCGGGGAGCTGTTTTTT. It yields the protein CASSASGFLNTGELFF.

The CDR3 DNA is TGTGCCAGCAGCTTAGGTCGAGAGACCCAGTACTTC. Residues: CASSLGRETQYF. The chain is built from TRBV5-4 and TRBJ2-5; D unclear. The CDR3 has 12 residues. Germline-derived CDR1 and CDR2 are SGHNT and YYREEE (reference sequence). Trimming left V 2 bases short and J 4 bases short, with 6 bases between.

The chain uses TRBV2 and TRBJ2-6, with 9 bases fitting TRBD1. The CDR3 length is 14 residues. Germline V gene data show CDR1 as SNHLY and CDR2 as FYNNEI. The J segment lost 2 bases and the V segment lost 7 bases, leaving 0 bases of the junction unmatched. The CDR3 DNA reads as TGTGCCAGCAACAGGGGGCCTGGGGCCAACGTCCTGACTTTC. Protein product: CASNRGPGANVLTF.

The chain's CDR3 is CASSHDSGTEQFF. The DNA of the CDR3 is TGTGCCAGCAGCCATGACAGCGGCACCGAGCAGTTCTTC. The gene calls are TRBV7-7 and TRBJ2-1; D could derive from TRBD1 or TRBD2 (5 bases each). The germline V gene has CDR1 SSHAT and CDR2 FNYEAQ (reference sequence). The CDR3 sequence is 13 residues long. V lost 5 bases, J lost 10 bases, and 15 bases lay in between. The complete variable domain, with remaining parts taken from reference TRBV7-7 and TRBJ2-1, reads GAGVSQSPRYKVTKRGQDVTLRCDPISSHATLYWYQQALGQGPEFLTYFNYEAQPDKSGLPSDRFSAERPEGSISTLTIQRTEQRDSAMYRCASSHDSGTEQFFGPGTRLTVL.

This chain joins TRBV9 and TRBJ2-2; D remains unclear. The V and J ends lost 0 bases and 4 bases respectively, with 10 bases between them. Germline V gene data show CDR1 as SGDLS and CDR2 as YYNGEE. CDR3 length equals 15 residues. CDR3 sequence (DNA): TGTGCCAGCAGCGTAGATGCGGCCACCACCGGGGAGCTGTTTTTT. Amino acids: CASSVDAATTGELFF.

The CDR3 here is CARSGTGGQPQHF. Here the CDR3 DNA reads TGTGCCAGGTCCGGGACAGGGGGTCAGCCCCAGCATTTT. The V gene is TRBV2, the J gene TRBJ1-5; 11 bases agree with TRBD1. CDR1 and CDR2 (germline): SNHLY, FYNNEI. Trimming at V came to 9 bases and at J to 6 bases, leaving 4 bases not matched to a gene. The CDR3 runs 13 residues.